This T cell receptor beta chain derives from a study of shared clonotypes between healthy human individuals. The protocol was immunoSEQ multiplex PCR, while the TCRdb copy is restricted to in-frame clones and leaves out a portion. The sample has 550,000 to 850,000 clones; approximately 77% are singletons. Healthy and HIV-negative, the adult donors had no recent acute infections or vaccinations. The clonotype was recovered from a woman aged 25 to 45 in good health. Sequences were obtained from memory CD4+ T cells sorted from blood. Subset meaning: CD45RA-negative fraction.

CDR3 DNA: TGTGCCAGTAGTCCTGGGACAGGGGGGTGGACCGGGGAGCTGTTTTTT. This gives the protein CASSPGTGGWTGELFF. The rearrangement joins TRBV19 to TRBJ2-2; TRBD1 aligns across 11 bases. The V gene end was trimmed by 5 bases and the J gene end by 5 bases; junction bases not matched to a gene: 7. The CDR3 length is 16 residues. Germline lookup yields CDR1 LNHDA and CDR2 SQIVND (reference sequence).